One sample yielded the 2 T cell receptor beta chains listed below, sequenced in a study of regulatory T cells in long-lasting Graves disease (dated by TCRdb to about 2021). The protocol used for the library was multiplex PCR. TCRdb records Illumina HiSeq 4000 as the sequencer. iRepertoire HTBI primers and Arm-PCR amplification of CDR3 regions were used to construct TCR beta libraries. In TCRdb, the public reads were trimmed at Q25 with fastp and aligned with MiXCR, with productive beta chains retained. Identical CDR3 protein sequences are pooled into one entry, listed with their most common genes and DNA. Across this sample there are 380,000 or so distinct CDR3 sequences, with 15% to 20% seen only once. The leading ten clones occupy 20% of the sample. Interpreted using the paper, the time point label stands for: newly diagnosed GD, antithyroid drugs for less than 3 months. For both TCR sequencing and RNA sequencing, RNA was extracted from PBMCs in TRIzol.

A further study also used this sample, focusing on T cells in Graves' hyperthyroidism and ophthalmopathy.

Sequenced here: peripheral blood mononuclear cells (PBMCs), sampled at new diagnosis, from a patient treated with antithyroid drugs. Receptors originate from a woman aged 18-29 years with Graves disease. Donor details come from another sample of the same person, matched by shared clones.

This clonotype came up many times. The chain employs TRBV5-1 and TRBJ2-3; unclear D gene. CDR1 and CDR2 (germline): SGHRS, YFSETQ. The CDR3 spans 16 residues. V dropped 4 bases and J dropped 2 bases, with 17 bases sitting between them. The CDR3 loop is CASSLSIRADTDTQYF. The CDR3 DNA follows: TGCGCCAGCAGCCTCAGTATACGGGCGGACACAGATACGCAGTATTTT.

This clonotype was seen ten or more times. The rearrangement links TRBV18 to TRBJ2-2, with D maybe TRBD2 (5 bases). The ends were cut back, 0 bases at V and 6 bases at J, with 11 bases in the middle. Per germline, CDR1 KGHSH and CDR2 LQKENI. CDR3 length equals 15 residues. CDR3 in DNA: TGTGCCAGCTCACCACCGAGTCTCGGGGCCGGGGAGCTGTTTTTT. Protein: CASSPPSLGAGELFF.